This TCR beta chain was captured by sequencing in a study of cytomegalovirus exposure and HLA in healthy donors. Study-level results: Listed as cytomegalovirus-associated were 150 or so TCR beta chains.

Worth noting for this clone: Antigen specificity is unknown.

Vbeta (60) and Jbeta (13) primers were used in the PCR. Clones were read by immunoSEQ multiplex PCR, and TCRdb kept only the in-frame ones, dropping some. The sample has about 160,000 clones, 85% seen once. CDR3 size: 14 residues. Losses at the gene ends were 5 bases for V and 4 bases for J; bases not matched to a gene: 5. Germline loops: CDR1 SEHNR, CDR2 FQNEAQ (reference sequence). Although they were nominally healthy when sampled, donors likely had unrecorded immune exposures. The material sequenced was PBMCs. The TCR originated in a man between 18 and 29 years old in good health and CMV-seropositive. The V call is TRBV7-9, the J call TRBJ2-5, with TRBD1 matching 9 bases. This CDR3 reads CASSQGQGGETQYF. Here the CDR3 DNA reads TGTGCCAGCAGCCAGGGACAGGGCGGAGAGACCCAGTACTTC.